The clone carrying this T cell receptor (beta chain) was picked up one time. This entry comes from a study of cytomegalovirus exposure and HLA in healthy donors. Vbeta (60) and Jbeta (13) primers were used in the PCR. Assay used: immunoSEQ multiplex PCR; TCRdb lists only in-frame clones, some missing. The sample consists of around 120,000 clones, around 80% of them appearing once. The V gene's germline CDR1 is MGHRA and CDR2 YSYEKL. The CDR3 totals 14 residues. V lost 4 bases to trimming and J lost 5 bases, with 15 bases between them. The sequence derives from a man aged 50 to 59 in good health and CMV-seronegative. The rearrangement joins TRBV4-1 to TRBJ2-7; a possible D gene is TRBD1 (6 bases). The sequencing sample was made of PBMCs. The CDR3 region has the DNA TGCGCCAGCAGCCGAAGCTCCGGGACAAACGAGCAGTACTTC. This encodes CASSRSSGTNEQYF.